The 21 T cell receptor beta chains below were found in one sample sequenced in a study of blood T cell repertoires in COVID-19. The repertoire was sequenced with immunoSEQ multiplex PCR; TCRdb's copy has only in-frame clones and lacks some. The table has about 300,000 clones, over 70% seen once. Sequenced: peripheral blood. These receptors came from a woman aged 50 to 60 with acute or convalescent COVID-19.

The chain carries TRBV4-1 and TRBJ2-5; 10 bases fit TRBD2. Unmatched junction bases numbered 16, after V lost 4 bases and J lost 5 bases. CDR3 length: 18 residues. The germline CDR1 and CDR2 sequences are MGHRA and YSYEKL. Here the CDR3 reads CASSPGRASGGRRETQYF. The CDR3 DNA is TGCGCCAGCAGCCCCGGGCGGGCTAGCGGGGGTAGGAGGGAGACCCAGTACTTC.

Remarks on this clone: Other nucleotide sequences in the sample specify the same CDR3. This chain connects TRBV5-1 to TRBJ2-3; 7 nucleotides match TRBD2. Germline CDR1 is SGHRS and CDR2 is YFSETQ. The CDR3 totals 14 residues. J gave up 5 bases and V 4 bases, and 7 bases lay outside the gene matches. CDR3 region: CASSLGTGGDTQYF. CDR3 coding DNA: TGCGCCAGCAGCCTAGGGACGGGGGGAGATACGCAGTATTTT.

The J gene is TRBJ1-2, the V gene TRBV27; TRBD1 matches 7 bases. CDR1 and CDR2 (germline): MNHEY, SMNVEV (reference sequence). The CDR3 is 14 residues long. The V segment lost 5 bases and the J segment 5 bases; nucleotides outside the gene matches: 8. The CDR3 coding sequence is TGTGCCAGCAGTCCCCCGGGACAGATTTATGGCTACACCTTC. Its protein is CASSPPGQIYGYTF.

The gene calls are TRBV2 and TRBJ2-3, with 8 bases that match TRBD2. Germline trimming cut 11 bases from V and 1 base from J; bases unmatched to any gene: 8. In germline, CDR1 is SNHLY, CDR2 FYNNEI. This CDR3 region has 14 residues. CDR3 protein: CAGGSGGGTDTQYF. DNA for the CDR3: TGTGCCGGAGGGAGCGGGGGAGGCACAGATACGCAGTATTTT.

This clone was observed a few times. This rearrangement joins TRBV7-2 to TRBJ2-3, with 10 bases identical to TRBD2. There are 17 residues in the CDR3. Losses at the gene ends were 5 bases for V and 2 bases for J; bases not matched to a gene: 10. Per germline, CDR1 SGHTA and CDR2 FQGNSA. CDR3 sequence (DNA): TGTGCCAGCAGCCCAAGCACCGGGACTAGCGTCACAGATACGCAGTATTTT. It encodes CASSPSTGTSVTDTQYF.

The sample holds one count of this clone. The rearrangement uses TRBV5-4 and TRBJ2-1; 9 bases line up with TRBD2. CDR1 and CDR2 (germline): SGHNT, YYREEE (reference sequence). The CDR3 has 16 residues. V shed 0 bases and J 1 base; nucleotides not matched to a gene: 2. The CDR3 bases are TGTGCCAGCAGCTTGGATAGCGGGGGATCCTACAATGAGCAGTTCTTC. Amino acid sequence: CASSLDSGGSYNEQFF.

V usage is TRBV5-1 and J usage is TRBJ2-1; TRBD2 agrees at 7 bases. CDR1 is SGHRS and CDR2 is YFSETQ in the germline V gene. Losses at the gene ends were 7 bases for V and 0 bases for J; bases not matched to a gene: 7. This CDR3 comprises 15 residues. In DNA, the CDR3 is TGCGCCAGCGGACTAGGCGGGGTCTCCTACAATGAGCAGTTCTTC. Protein product: CASGLGGVSYNEQFF.

This rearrangement joins TRBV2 to TRBJ1-5; the D gene is possibly TRBD1 (6 bases). Germline V gene lookup returns CDR1 SNHLY and CDR2 FYNNEI. The V end lost 8 bases, the J end lost 3 bases, and 17 bases lay between the germline ends. The CDR3 is made up of 15 amino acids. This CDR3 is CASGGGGFANQPQHF. Here the CDR3 DNA reads TGTGCCAGCGGGGGGGGCGGATTTGCCAATCAGCCCCAGCATTTT.

The chain employs TRBV10-3 and TRBJ1-1; the match to TRBD1 covers 7 bases. Germline CDR1 and CDR2: ENHRY and SYGVKD. The CDR3 extends over 13 amino acids. The V gene end was trimmed by 8 bases and the J gene end by 1 base; junction bases not matched to a gene: 4. CDR3 coding DNA: TGTGCCATCGGGGGACAGCCGAACACTGAAGCTTTCTTT. This encodes CAIGGQPNTEAFF.

This sequence joins TRBV5-1 and TRBJ1-4; D is possibly TRBD1 (5 bases). This CDR3 has 12 residues. Germline CDR1 is SGHRS and CDR2 is YFSETQ. Trimming took off 2 bases at V and 8 bases at J, with 7 bases between the two ends. The CDR3 nucleotides read TGCGCCAGCAGCTTTGCAGGGGAAAAACTGTTTTTT. Encoded protein: CASSFAGEKLFF.

This clone was detected a few times. The chain links TRBV5-1 to TRBJ1-6, with 10 bases matching TRBD1. J gave up 5 bases and V 4 bases, and 9 bases lay outside the gene matches. The CDR3 contains 17 residues. Germline CDR1 and CDR2: SGHRS and YFSETQ. The CDR3 DNA is TGCGCCAGCAGCCTGCTCCGGGACAGGGGAAATAATTCACCCCTCCACTTT. The encoded protein is CASSLLRDRGNNSPLHF.

The chain employs TRBV5-1 and TRBJ2-3; D is possibly TRBD2 (6 bases). Germline V gives CDR1 SGHRS, CDR2 YFSETQ. V lost 6 bases to trimming and J lost 5 bases, with 16 bases between them. The CDR3 has 14 amino acids. The CDR3 nucleotides are TGCGCCAGCACCCGGGACTCCGCGGGAGATACGCAGTATTTT. This translates into CASTRDSAGDTQYF.

V is TRBV14 and J is TRBJ2-1; D might be TRBD2 (5 bases). The germline V and J ends were trimmed by 4 bases and 3 bases, with 7 bases remaining between them. The CDR3 has 13 amino acids. The V gene's germline CDR1 is SGHDN and CDR2 FVKESK. CDR3 DNA: TGTGCCAGCAGCCTAGGACTCTACAATGAGCAGTTCTTC. Encoded protein: CASSLGLYNEQFF.

The chain has TRBV14 and TRBJ2-1, with 7 bases aligning to TRBD2. The CDR3 runs 13 residues. V lost 5 bases and J lost 5; bases outside the gene matches: 3. CDR1 is SGHDN and CDR2 is FVKESK in the germline V gene. This chain's CDR3 is CASSSGLDNEQFF. CDR3 nucleotide sequence: TGTGCCAGCAGCTCTGGACTAGACAATGAGCAGTTCTTC.

The rearrangement uses TRBV3-1 (or the pseudogene TRBV3-2) and TRBJ2-1, with 8 positions matching TRBD2. Germline CDR1 LGHDT, CDR2 YNNKEL (reference sequence). V lost 5 bases to trimming and J lost 0 bases; unmatched junction nucleotides: 3. The CDR3 is 15 residues long. CDR3 bases: TGTGCCAGCAGCGTAGCGGGAAGCTCCTACAATGAGCAGTTCTTC. Its translation is CASSVAGSSYNEQFF.

The rearrangement links TRBV10-3 to TRBJ1-4; the D gene is possibly TRBD1 (6 bases). Germline CDR1 reads ENHRY; CDR2 reads SYGVKD. CDR3 length equals 15 residues. Trimming took 0 bases from V and 6 from J, leaving 11 bases between them. CDR3 residues: CAISESTGTDEKLFF. CDR3 coding DNA: TGTGCCATCAGTGAGTCTACAGGGACCGATGAAAAACTGTTTTTT.

This clone was counted a few times. This chain links TRBV18 with TRBJ1-6; D is unclear. CDR1 KGHSH and CDR2 LQKENI come from the germline V gene. The V end was cut by 3 bases, the J end by 9 bases, with 15 bases between. The CDR3 extends over 15 amino acids. CDR3 DNA sequence: TGTGCCAGCTCACCCACCACTACGGCGGGTTCACCCCTCCACTTT. Its protein is CASSPTTTAGSPLHF.

This clone was detected only once. The chain has TRBV27 and TRBJ2-1; 9 nucleotides line up with TRBD1. CDR1 and CDR2 from the germline V gene are MNHEY and SMNVEV (reference sequence). Unmatched junction bases numbered 9, after V lost 8 bases and J lost 7 bases. This CDR3 spans 14 amino acids. The CDR3 DNA is TGTGCCAGCTTCCGGGACAGGGTTAGTAATGAGCAGTTCTTC. Translating gives CASFRDRVSNEQFF.

The V call is TRBV3-1 (or the pseudogene TRBV3-2), the J call TRBJ2-7; 9 bases map to TRBD2. Trimming removed 4 bases from V and 7 bases from J; junction bases left unmatched: 5. Looked up from germline, CDR1 is LGHDT and CDR2 is YNNKEL (reference sequence). The length of the CDR3 is 13 residues. CDR3 in amino acids: CASSPGLAREQYF. The CDR3 bases are TGTGCCAGCAGCCCCGGACTAGCGAGAGAGCAGTACTTC.

The rearrangement joins TRBV4-1 to TRBJ2-7; tentative D call: TRBD2 (5 bases). The length of the CDR3 is 15 residues. Trimming cost V 1 base and J 2 bases, with 12 bases left between them. Germline CDR1 is MGHRA and CDR2 is YSYEKL. The CDR3 here is CASSQVAGPTYEQYV. The CDR3 DNA is TGCGCCAGCAGCCAAGTGGCGGGCCCTACCTACGAGCAGTACGTC.

This chain uses TRBV19 with TRBJ2-5; 10 nucleotides agree with TRBD1. CDR1 and CDR2 from the germline V gene are LNHDA and SQIVND (reference sequence). J gave up 5 bases and V 8 bases, and 8 bases lay outside the gene matches. The CDR3 loop spans 14 amino acids. The CDR3 coding sequence is TGTGCCAGTTCAATGACAGGGGGCGCGGAGACCCAGTACTTC. As protein: CASSMTGGAETQYF.